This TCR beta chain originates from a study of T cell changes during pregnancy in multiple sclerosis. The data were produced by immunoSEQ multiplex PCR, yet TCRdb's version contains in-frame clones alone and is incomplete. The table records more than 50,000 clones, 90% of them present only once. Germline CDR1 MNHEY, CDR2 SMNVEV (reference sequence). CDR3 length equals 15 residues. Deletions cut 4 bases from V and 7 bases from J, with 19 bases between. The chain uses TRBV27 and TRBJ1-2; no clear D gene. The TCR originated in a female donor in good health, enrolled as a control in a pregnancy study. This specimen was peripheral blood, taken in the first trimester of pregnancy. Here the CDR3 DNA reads TGTGCCAGCAGTTCACCCCGTAGTAAGCTTTCTGGCTACACCTTC. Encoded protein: CASSSPRSKLSGYTF.